These 25 T cell receptor beta chains originate from one sample sequenced in a study of T cells in tuberculosis. The repertoire was sequenced with immunoSEQ multiplex PCR; TCRdb's copy has only in-frame clones and lacks some. The sample holds tens of thousands of clones, 95% seen once. The sequencing input was PBMCs. Receptors were obtained from a donor between 10 and 35 years old with latent tuberculosis or without tuberculosis infection.

The chain couples TRBV7-9 to TRBJ2-7; D perhaps matches TRBD1 (5 bases). This CDR3 spans 15 amino acids. Germline assignment: CDR1 SEHNR and CDR2 FQNEAQ (reference sequence). Trimming left V 1 base short and J 4 bases short, with 14 bases between. The CDR3 loop is CASSLESGLLYEQYF. The CDR3 bases are TGTGCCAGCAGCTTAGAGTCAGGGCTTTTGTACGAGCAGTACTTC.

The gene calls are TRBV19 and TRBJ2-7, with a weak D call TRBD2 (6 bases). Germline loops: CDR1 LNHDA, CDR2 SQIVND (reference sequence). V lost 3 bases and J lost 4, with 10 bases in between. CDR3 size: 13 residues. Here the CDR3 reads CASSMGGQYEQYF. CDR3 coding DNA: TGTGCCAGTAGTATGGGAGGTCAGTACGAGCAGTACTTC.

The rearrangement joins TRBV30 to TRBJ2-3, with a weak D call TRBD2 (5 bases). The CDR3 spans 15 residues. From germline, CDR1 is GTSNPN and CDR2 SVGIG (reference sequence). Deletions cut 0 bases from V and 1 base from J, with 11 bases between. The CDR3 loop reads CAWSVGSLGTDTQYF. DNA for the CDR3: TGTGCCTGGAGTGTGGGGAGCTTGGGCACAGATACGCAGTATTTT.

The chain carries TRBV7-8 and TRBJ2-4; D is unresolved. The CDR3 is 17 residues long. Trimming left V 5 bases short and J 1 base short, with 18 bases between. CDR1 SGHVS and CDR2 FQNEAQ come from the germline V gene. CDR3 amino acids: CASSPAVPSWAKNIQYF. Written as DNA, the CDR3 is TGTGCCAGCAGCCCAGCCGTCCCTAGTTGGGCCAAAAACATTCAGTACTTC.

The gene calls are TRBV7-3 and TRBJ2-1; possible D gene TRBD2, 5 bases. Germline V gene lookup returns CDR1 SGHTA and CDR2 FQGTGA. Trimming took 2 bases from V and 5 from J, leaving 10 bases between them. This CDR3 has 14 amino acids. The CDR3 sequence is CASSLLTSHNEQFF. The CDR3 nucleotides read TGTGCCAGCAGCTTACTAACTAGTCACAATGAGCAGTTCTTC. The full variable domain, its missing parts supplied by reference TRBV7-3 and TRBJ2-1, is GAGVSQTPSNKVTEKGKYVELRCDPISGHTALYWYRQSLGQGPEFLIYFQGTGAADDSGLPNDRFFAVRPEGSVSTLKIQRTERGDSAVYLCASSLLTSHNEQFFGPGTRLTVL.

The V and J genes are TRBV6-5 and TRBJ2-1; 8 nucleotides match TRBD1. The CDR3 is 13 amino acids. Germline CDR1 and CDR2: MNHEY and SVGAGI. J gave up 11 bases and V 6 bases, and 9 bases lay outside the gene matches. The CDR3 loop reads CASSDRQGSQQFF. CDR3 coding DNA: TGTGCCAGCAGCGACCGACAGGGGAGTCAGCAGTTCTTC.

The chain combines TRBV18 with TRBJ2-7, with TRBD2 as a possible D gene (5 bases). There are 15 residues in the CDR3. The germline V and J ends were trimmed by 6 bases and 5 bases, with 20 bases remaining between them. Germline values: CDR1 KGHSH, CDR2 LQKENI. CDR3 sequence: CASSIAQTQADEQYF. CDR3 nucleotides: TGTGCCAGCTCGATAGCGCAGACCCAAGCGGACGAGCAGTACTTC. Variable domain in full (rest from reference TRBV18 and TRBJ2-7): NAGVMQNPRHLVRRRGQEARLRCSPMKGHSHVYWYRQLPEEGLKFMVYLQKENIIDESGMPKERFSAEFPKEGPSILRIQQVVRGDSAAYFCASSIAQTQADEQYFGPGTRLTVT.

Comment on this clone: The sample holds other DNA sequences that translate to the same CDR3. The V and J genes are TRBV18 and TRBJ1-1, with D maybe TRBD1 (6 bases). CDR3 size: 12 residues. Trimming left V 6 bases short and J 1 base short, with 6 bases between. CDR1 is KGHSH and CDR2 is LQKENI in the germline V gene. The CDR3 is CASSTGNTEAFF. In DNA form, the CDR3 reads TGTGCCAGCTCGACAGGGAACACTGAAGCTTTCTTT. Drawing the rest from reference TRBV18 and TRBJ1-1, the complete variable domain is NAGVMQNPRHLVRRRGQEARLRCSPMKGHSHVYWYRQLPEEGLKFMVYLQKENIIDESGMPKERFSAEFPKEGPSILRIQQVVRGDSAAYFCASSTGNTEAFFGQGTRLTVV.

This chain uses TRBV27 with TRBJ1-1, with D unclear. The CDR3 extends over 13 amino acids. Germline CDR1 and CDR2: MNHEY and SMNVEV (reference sequence). The V gene lost 5 bases and the J gene lost 8 bases, with 15 bases spanning the gap. The DNA for the CDR3 is TGTGCCAGCAGTCCAAAGACTACTAGGGAAGCTTTCTTT. Encoded protein: CASSPKTTREAFF.

To note about this clone: The same CDR3 arises from other DNA sequences in this sample as well. V gene TRBV27 combines with J gene TRBJ2-1; no reliable D call. V lost 5 bases and J lost 1, with 6 bases in between. The CDR3 is made up of 13 amino acids. CDR1 and CDR2 (germline): MNHEY, SMNVEV (reference sequence). The CDR3 region has the DNA TGTGCCAGCAGTCTACAGTCCTACAATGAGCAGTTCTTC. Its protein product is CASSLQSYNEQFF.

The chain uses TRBV5-1 and TRBJ1-1; TRBD1 might be the D (5 bases). Germline V gene sequence: CDR1 SGHRS, CDR2 YFSETQ. The CDR3 covers 15 residues. V lost 0 bases and J lost 5, with 14 bases in between. CDR3: CASSLAAGRGTEAFF. CDR3 nucleotide sequence: TGCGCCAGCAGCTTGGCCGCAGGGCGGGGTACTGAAGCTTTCTTT.

Only one count was recorded for this clone. The V call is TRBV4-1, the J call TRBJ2-7; possible D gene TRBD1, 6 bases. Trimming cost V 4 bases and J 4 bases, with 20 bases left between them. This CDR3 has 16 residues. Germline CDR1 reads MGHRA; CDR2 reads YSYEKL. The CDR3 sequence is CASSLNEGHPSYEQYF. Written as DNA, the CDR3 is TGCGCCAGCAGCCTTAACGAGGGACACCCGTCGTACGAGCAGTACTTC.

The V call is TRBV29-1, the J call TRBJ2-7, with D unclear. Trimming pared 4 bases from V and 2 bases from J, leaving 9 bases between. The germline CDR1 and CDR2 sequences are SQVTM and ANQGSEA. CDR3 length: 12 residues. The chain's CDR3 is CSVVAETYEQYF. The CDR3, as DNA: TGCAGCGTTGTGGCGGAGACCTACGAGCAGTACTTC.

This chain links TRBV29-1 with TRBJ2-7; 8 bases align to TRBD1. Germline V gene sequence: CDR1 SQVTM, CDR2 ANQGSEA. The junction had 5 bases not matched to a gene; V was cut back by 6 bases and J by 1 base. This CDR3 region has 13 residues. CDR3 DNA: TGCAGCGTGGGGGACAGGCAATCCTACGAGCAGTACTTC. Residues: CSVGDRQSYEQYF.

The rearrangement uses TRBV5-1 and TRBJ2-5; 12 nucleotides agree with TRBD2. The length of the CDR3 is 16 residues. Germline values: CDR1 SGHRS, CDR2 YFSETQ. With 4 bases clipped from V and 2 bases from J, the junction kept 6 bases outside the gene matches. The chain's CDR3 is CASSQPSGGGQETQYF. The CDR3 DNA reads TGCGCCAGCAGCCAACCTAGCGGGGGGGGTCAAGAGACCCAGTACTTC. Drawing the rest from reference TRBV5-1 and TRBJ2-5, the complete variable domain is KAGVTQTPRYLIKTRGQQVTLSCSPISGHRSVSWYQQTPGQGLQFLFEYFSETQRNKGNFPGRFSGRQFSNSRSEMNVSTLELGDSALYLCASSQPSGGGQETQYFGPGTRLLVL.

The chain couples TRBV5-4 to TRBJ1-2; maybe TRBD1 (5 bases). Looked up from germline, CDR1 is SGHNT and CDR2 is YYREEE (reference sequence). The CDR3 covers 15 residues. Trimming pared 4 bases from V and 8 bases from J, leaving 21 bases between. CDR3 loop: CASSGKGQFFWGYTF. DNA for the CDR3: TGTGCCAGCAGCGGAAAGGGGCAGTTTTTCTGGGGCTACACCTTC.

This sequence joins TRBV27 and TRBJ1-5; TRBD1 matches 9 bases. Germline-derived CDR1 and CDR2 are MNHEY and SMNVEV (reference sequence). This CDR3 has 16 residues. V trimming: 7 bases; J trimming: 1 base; junction bases outside the gene matches: 8. The CDR3 region has the DNA TGTGCCAGCAAATGGACAGGGGAAGAAAGCAATCAGCCCCAGCATTTT. Translating it yields CASKWTGEESNQPQHF.

The chain combines TRBV21-1 with TRBJ2-7; the table calls TRBD1, which could not be checked here. TRBV21-1 is a pseudogene. The CDR3 is 14 residues long. CDR3: CASSNRDILSEQYF. The CDR3 DNA follows: TGTGCCAGCAGCAACCGGGACATCCTCTCCGAGCAGTACTTC.

The J gene is TRBJ2-7, the V gene TRBV19, with a tentative D call TRBD1 (5 bases). This CDR3 contains 13 residues. Trimming pared 5 bases from V and 2 bases from J, leaving 10 bases between. Germline V CDR1 and CDR2: LNHDA, SQIVND (reference sequence). CDR3 DNA: TGTGCCAGTAGTCTTTTAGGGGCCTACGAGCAGTACTTC. This encodes CASSLLGAYEQYF.

With regard to this clone: Its ends do not fully match the called genes, so a read error is possible. The DNA for the CDR3 is TGTGCCAGCAGTGAAGCGTTTGGGACTAGTGACTTC. Translated: CASSEAFGTSDF. The genes are TRBV2 and TRBJ2-4; TRBD2 matches 8 bases. The V gene's germline CDR1 is SNHLY and CDR2 FYNNEI. The CDR3 is made up of 12 amino acids.

This sequence joins TRBV4-3 and TRBJ1-2, with D tentatively TRBD1 (6 bases). Trimming stripped 0 bases from V and 5 bases from J, with 16 bases between. Per germline, CDR1 LGHNA and CDR2 YSLEER. There are 16 residues in the CDR3. CDR3 bases: TGCGCCAGCAGCCAAGATGAACGGGGGGCGCGTTATGGCTACACCTTC. Its protein product is CASSQDERGARYGYTF.

The CDR3 DNA reads TGTGCCAGCAGCCGGGGTGGGGGCACAGATACGCAGTATTTT. This sequence encodes CASSRGGGTDTQYF. This chain joins TRBV2 and TRBJ2-3; D is perhaps TRBD2 (5 bases). Germline assignment: CDR1 SNHLY and CDR2 FYNNEI. Trimming stripped 6 bases from V and 1 base from J, with 11 bases between. The CDR3 length is 14 residues.

V and J are TRBV11-3 and TRBJ2-1; 12 nucleotides line up with TRBD2. Unmatched junction bases numbered 13, after V lost 5 bases and J lost 8 bases. From germline, CDR1 is SGHNT and CDR2 YENEEA. This CDR3 region has 17 residues. CDR3 residues: CASSLGASGGAFDEQFF. CDR3 DNA: TGTGCCAGCAGCCTCGGGGCTAGCGGGGGGGCCTTCGATGAGCAGTTCTTC.

The J gene is TRBJ2-7, the V gene TRBV4-1; D gene uncertain. The CDR3 extends over 13 amino acids. Germline CDR1 is MGHRA and CDR2 is YSYEKL. V was clipped by 4 bases and J by 0 bases, with 7 bases between them. The CDR3 DNA is TGCGCCAGCAGCCTAACAGACTCCTACGAGCAGTACTTC. It yields the protein CASSLTDSYEQYF.

The chain is built from TRBV27 and TRBJ1-2; tentative D call: TRBD1 (6 bases). Germline assignment: CDR1 MNHEY and CDR2 SMNVEV (reference sequence). There are 17 residues in the CDR3. V lost 6 bases, J lost 0 bases, and 20 bases lay in between. CDR3 in amino acids: CASRPWTAGRSNYGYTF. The CDR3 nucleotides are TGTGCCAGCAGACCCTGGACAGCGGGGCGGTCTAACTATGGCTACACCTTC.